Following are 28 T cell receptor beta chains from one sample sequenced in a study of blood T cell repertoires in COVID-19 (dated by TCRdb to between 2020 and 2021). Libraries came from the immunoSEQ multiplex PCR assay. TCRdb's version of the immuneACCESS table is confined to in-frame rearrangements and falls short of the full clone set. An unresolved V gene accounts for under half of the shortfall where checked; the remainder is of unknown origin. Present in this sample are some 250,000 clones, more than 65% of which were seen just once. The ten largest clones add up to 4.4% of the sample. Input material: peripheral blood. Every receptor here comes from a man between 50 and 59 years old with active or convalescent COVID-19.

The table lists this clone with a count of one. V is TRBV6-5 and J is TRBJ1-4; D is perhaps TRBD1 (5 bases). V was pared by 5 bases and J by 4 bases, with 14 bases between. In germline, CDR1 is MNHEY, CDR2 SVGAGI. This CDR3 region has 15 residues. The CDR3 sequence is CASSNGPTVNEKLFF. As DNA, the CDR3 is TGTGCCAGCAGTAACGGTCCGACAGTTAATGAAAAACTGTTTTTT.

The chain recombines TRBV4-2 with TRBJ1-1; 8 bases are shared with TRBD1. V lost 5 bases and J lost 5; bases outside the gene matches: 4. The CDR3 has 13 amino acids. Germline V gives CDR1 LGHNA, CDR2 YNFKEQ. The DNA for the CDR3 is TGTGCCAGCAGCAACCGACAGGGGACTGAAGCTTTCTTT. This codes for CASSNRQGTEAFF.

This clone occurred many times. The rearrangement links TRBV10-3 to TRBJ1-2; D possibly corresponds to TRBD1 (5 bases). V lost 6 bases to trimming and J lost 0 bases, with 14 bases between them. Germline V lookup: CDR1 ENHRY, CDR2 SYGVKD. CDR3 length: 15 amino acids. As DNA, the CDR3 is TGTGCCATCAGCGACCCGGGACTGCCTAACTATGGCTACACCTTC. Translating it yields CAISDPGLPNYGYTF.

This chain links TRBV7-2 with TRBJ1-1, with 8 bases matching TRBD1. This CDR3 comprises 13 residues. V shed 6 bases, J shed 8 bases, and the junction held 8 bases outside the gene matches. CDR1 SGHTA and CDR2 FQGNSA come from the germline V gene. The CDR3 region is CASSPQRTGEAFF. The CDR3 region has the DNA TGTGCCAGCAGTCCACAGCGGACAGGGGAAGCTTTCTTT.

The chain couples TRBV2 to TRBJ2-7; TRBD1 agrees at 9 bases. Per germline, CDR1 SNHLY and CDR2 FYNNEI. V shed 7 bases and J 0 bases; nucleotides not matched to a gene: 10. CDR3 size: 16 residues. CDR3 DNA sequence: TGTGCCAGCACCCAGGGGGGGACAGGGTACTCCTACGAGCAGTACTTC. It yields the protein CASTQGGTGYSYEQYF.

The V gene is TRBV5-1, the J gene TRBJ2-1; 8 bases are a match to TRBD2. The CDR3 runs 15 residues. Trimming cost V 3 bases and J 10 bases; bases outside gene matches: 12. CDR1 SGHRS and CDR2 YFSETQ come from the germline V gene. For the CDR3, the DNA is TGCGCCAGCAGCTCGGGACTAGGGAGAATTCACGAGCAGTTCTTC. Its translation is CASSSGLGRIHEQFF.

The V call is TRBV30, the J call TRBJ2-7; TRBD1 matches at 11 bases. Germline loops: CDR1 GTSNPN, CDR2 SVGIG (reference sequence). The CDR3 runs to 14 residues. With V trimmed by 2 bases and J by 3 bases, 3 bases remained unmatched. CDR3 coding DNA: TGTGCCTGGAGTTCGGGGACAGGGGGCTACGAGCAGTACTTC. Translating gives CAWSSGTGGYEQYF.

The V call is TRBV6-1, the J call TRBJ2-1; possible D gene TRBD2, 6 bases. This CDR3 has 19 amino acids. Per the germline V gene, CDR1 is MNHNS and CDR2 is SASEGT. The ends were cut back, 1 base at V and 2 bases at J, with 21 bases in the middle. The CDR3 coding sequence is TGTGCCAGCAGTGAAGAATTTTGGGAGGAGTACAGGCCCTACAATGAGCAGTTCTTC. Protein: CASSEEFWEEYRPYNEQFF.

In DNA form, the CDR3 reads TGTGCCAGCAGCTTGGCCGGAGCGGAAGCCAAAAACATTCAGTACTTC. As protein: CASSLAGAEAKNIQYF. The rearrangement uses TRBV5-4 and TRBJ2-4; weak D call: TRBD2 (5 bases). The CDR3 sequence is 16 residues long. Germline lookup yields CDR1 SGHNT and CDR2 YYREEE (reference sequence). Trimming cost V 0 bases and J 0 bases, with 10 bases left between them.

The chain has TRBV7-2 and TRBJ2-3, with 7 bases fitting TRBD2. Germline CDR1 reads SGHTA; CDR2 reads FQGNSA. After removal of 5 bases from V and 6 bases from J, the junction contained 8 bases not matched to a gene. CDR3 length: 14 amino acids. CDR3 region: CASSQAGPVDTQYF. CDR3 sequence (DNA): TGTGCCAGCAGCCAAGCGGGGCCCGTTGATACGCAGTATTTT.

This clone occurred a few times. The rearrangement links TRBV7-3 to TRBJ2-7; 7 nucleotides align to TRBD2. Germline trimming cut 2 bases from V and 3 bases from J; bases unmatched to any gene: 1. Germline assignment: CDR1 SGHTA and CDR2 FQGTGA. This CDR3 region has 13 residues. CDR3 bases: TGTGCCAGCAGCTTAGGGGACTACTACGAGCAGTACTTC. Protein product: CASSLGDYYEQYF.

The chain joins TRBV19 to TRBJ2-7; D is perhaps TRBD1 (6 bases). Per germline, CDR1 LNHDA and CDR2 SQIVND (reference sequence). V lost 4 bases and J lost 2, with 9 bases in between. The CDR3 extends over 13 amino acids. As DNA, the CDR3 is TGTGCCAGTAGTAGGGGGCCGACCTACGAGCAGTACTTC. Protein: CASSRGPTYEQYF.

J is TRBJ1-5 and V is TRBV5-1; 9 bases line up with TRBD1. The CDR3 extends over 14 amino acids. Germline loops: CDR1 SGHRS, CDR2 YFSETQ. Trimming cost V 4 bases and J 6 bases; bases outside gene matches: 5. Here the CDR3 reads CASSPTGGGQPQHF. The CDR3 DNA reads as TGCGCCAGCAGCCCGACAGGGGGTGGTCAGCCCCAGCATTTT. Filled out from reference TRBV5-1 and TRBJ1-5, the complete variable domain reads KAGVTQTPRYLIKTRGQQVTLSCSPISGHRSVSWYQQTPGQGLQFLFEYFSETQRNKGNFPGRFSGRQFSNSRSEMNVSTLELGDSALYLCASSPTGGGQPQHFGDGTRLSIL.

CDR3 nucleotide sequence: TGTGCCAGCAGCTTCATTCGGACAGGGGTTACTTACGAGCAGTACTTC. Translated, it gives CASSFIRTGVTYEQYF. V and J are TRBV28 and TRBJ2-7, with 9 bases identical to TRBD1. With V trimmed by 6 bases and J by 4 bases, 13 bases remained unmatched. In germline, CDR1 is MDHEN, CDR2 SYDVKM. The CDR3 consists of 16 residues.

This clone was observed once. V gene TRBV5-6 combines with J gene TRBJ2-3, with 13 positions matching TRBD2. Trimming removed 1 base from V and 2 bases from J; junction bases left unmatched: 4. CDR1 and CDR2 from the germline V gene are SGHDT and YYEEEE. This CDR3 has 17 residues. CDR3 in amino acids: CASSLRTSGGPTDTQYF. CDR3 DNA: TGTGCCAGCAGCTTGAGGACTAGCGGGGGCCCCACAGATACGCAGTATTTT. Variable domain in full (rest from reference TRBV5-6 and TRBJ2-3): DAGVTQSPTHLIKTRGQQVTLRCSPKSGHDTVSWYQQALGQGPQFIFQYYEEEERQRGNFPDRFSGHQFPNYSSELNVNALLLGDSALYLCASSLRTSGGPTDTQYFGPGTRLTVL.

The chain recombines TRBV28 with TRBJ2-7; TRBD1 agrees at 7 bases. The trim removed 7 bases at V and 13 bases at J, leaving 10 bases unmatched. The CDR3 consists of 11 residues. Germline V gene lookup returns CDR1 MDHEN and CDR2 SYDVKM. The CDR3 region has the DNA TGTGCCAGCAATTCGAATCAGGGGGATTACTTC. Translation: CASNSNQGDYF.

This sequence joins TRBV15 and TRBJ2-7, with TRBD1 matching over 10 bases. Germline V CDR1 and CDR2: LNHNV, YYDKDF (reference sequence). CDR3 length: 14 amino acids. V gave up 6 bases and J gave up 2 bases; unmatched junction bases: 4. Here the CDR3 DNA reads TGTGCCACCAGGACCGGACAGGGGGCCTACGAGCAGTACTTC. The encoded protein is CATRTGQGAYEQYF.

The CDR3 DNA follows: TGTGCCAGCAGCCAGGGGGCTTCTAGCGGGGGCCCGCCGCGGACCCAGTACTTC. Encoded protein: CASSQGASSGGPPRTQYF. The genes are TRBV3-1 (or the pseudogene TRBV3-2) and TRBJ2-5; 10 bases align to TRBD2. There are 18 residues in the CDR3. V dropped 3 bases and J dropped 7; count of bases not matched to a gene: 17. Germline CDR1 is LGHDT and CDR2 is YNNKEL (reference sequence).

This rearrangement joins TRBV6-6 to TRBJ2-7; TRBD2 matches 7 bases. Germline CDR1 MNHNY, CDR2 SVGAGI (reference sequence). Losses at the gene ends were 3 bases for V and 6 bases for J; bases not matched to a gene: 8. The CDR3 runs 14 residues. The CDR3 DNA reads TGTGCCAGCAGTTATGGGGCAGGGAGGGCCGAGCAGTACTTC. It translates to CASSYGAGRAEQYF.

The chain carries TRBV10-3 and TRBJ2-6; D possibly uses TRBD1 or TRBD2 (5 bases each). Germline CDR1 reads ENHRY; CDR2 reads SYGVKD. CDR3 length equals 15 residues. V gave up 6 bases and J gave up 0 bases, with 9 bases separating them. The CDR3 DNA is TGTGCCATCAGCGAGGGGAGCTCTGGGGCCAACGTCCTGACTTTC. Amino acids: CAISEGSSGANVLTF.

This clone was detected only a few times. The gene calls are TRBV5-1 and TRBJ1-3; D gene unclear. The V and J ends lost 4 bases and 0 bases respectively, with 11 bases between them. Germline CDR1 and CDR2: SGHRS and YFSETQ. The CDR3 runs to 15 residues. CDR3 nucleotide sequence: TGCGCCAGCAGCAAGGACTCGAGCTCTGGAAACACCATATATTTT. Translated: CASSKDSSSGNTIYF.

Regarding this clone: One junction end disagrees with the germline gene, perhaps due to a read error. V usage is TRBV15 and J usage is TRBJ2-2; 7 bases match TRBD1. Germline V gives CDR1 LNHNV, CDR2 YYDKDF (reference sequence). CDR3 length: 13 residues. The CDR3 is CATSREIRDSSLF. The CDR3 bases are TGTGCCACCAGCAGAGAGATCCGGGACAGCTCGCTTTTT.

The CDR3 DNA sequence: TGTGCCAGCAGTGAACGGTGGAGCATACCTGAAGCTTTCTTT. Protein product: CASSERWSIPEAFF. The chain is built from TRBV2 and TRBJ1-1; no clear D gene. V shed 2 bases and J shed 6 bases, with 13 bases lying between them. The CDR3 consists of 14 residues. CDR1 is SNHLY and CDR2 is FYNNEI in the germline V gene.

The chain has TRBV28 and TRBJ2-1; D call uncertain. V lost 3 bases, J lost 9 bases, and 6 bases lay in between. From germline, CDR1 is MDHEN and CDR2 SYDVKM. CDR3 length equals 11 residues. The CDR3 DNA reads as TGTGCCAGCAGTTTTAGCTTTGAGCAGTTCTTC. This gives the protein CASSFSFEQFF.

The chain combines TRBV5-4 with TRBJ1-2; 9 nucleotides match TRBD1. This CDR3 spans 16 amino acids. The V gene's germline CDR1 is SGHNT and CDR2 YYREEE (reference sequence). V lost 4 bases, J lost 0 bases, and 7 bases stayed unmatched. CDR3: CASSENRGLANYGYTF. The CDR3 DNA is TGTGCCAGCAGCGAGAACAGGGGGCTAGCTAACTATGGCTACACCTTC.

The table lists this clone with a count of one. In DNA form, the CDR3 reads TGTGCCTGGAGTGTACTTACAGGGGGCTTAGGCTACGAGCAGTACTTC. Translating it yields CAWSVLTGGLGYEQYF. The rearrangement uses TRBV30 and TRBJ2-7, with 9 bases aligning to TRBD1. This CDR3 contains 16 residues. With V trimmed by 0 bases and J by 3 bases, 9 bases remained unmatched. Germline values: CDR1 GTSNPN, CDR2 SVGIG (reference sequence).

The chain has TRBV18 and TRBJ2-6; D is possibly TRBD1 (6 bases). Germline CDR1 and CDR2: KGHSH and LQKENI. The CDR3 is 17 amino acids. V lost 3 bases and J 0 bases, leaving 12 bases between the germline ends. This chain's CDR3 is CASSPGAPRSGANVLTF. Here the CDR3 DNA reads TGTGCCAGCTCACCGGGGGCCCCTCGCTCTGGGGCCAACGTCCTGACTTTC.

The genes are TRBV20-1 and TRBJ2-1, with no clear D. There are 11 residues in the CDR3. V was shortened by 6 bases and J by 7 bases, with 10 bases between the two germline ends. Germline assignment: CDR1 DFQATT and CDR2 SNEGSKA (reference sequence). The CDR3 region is CSARQPNEQFF. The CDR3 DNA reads TGCAGTGCGCGGCAGCCAAATGAGCAGTTCTTC.